The T cell receptor beta chain under discussion was sequenced for a study of OX40 agonist ivuxolimab in advanced cancers. The overall study: Those enrolled were 80% to 85% male, with a mean age of about 66 years and ages from roughly 23 to 80. The study, taken as a whole, reports: Nonresponders, in some cases, also had low normalized T-cell clonal expansion.

People who had autoimmune disease history or systemic immunosuppression were excluded. In the case of this clone: Its antigen is not known.

The protocol was immunoSEQ multiplex PCR, while the TCRdb copy is restricted to in-frame clones and leaves out a portion. The top ten hold roughly 1.9% of the sample, which has some 81,000 clones, around 86% seen once. Sequencing was performed on CD4+ or CD8+ T cells sorted from blood, taken in a trial of the OX40 agonist ivuxolimab. This receptor was identified in an adult with an advanced solid tumor such as melanoma, head and neck, liver or kidney cancer.

This CDR3 reads CASSSVRDGGYTF. DNA for the CDR3: TGTGCCAGCAGCTCCGTAAGGGATGGTGGCTACACCTTC. The genes are TRBV7-2 and TRBJ1-2; D gene ambiguous. Germline V lookup: CDR1 SGHTA, CDR2 FQGNSA. V was cut by 4 bases and J by 7 bases, with 13 bases left in between. The CDR3 spans 13 residues.